This entry lists 25 T cell receptor beta chains sequenced from one sample in a study of T-cell memory formation after mild COVID-19. TCRdb re-derived calls from the 5' RACE reads in MiXCR, one entry per CDR3 protein. The sample has a few hundred thousand distinct CDR3 sequences; 20% to 25% are singletons. Sample: PBMCs or a T cell subset sorted from them (not recorded which). These receptors originate from an adult woman who had mild COVID-19 (a few samples of this study predate the infection). Cell type and time point are not known.

The count of this clonotype is one. The V gene is TRBV7-2, the J gene TRBJ2-1, with D tentatively TRBD2 (6 bases). This CDR3 is 14 amino acids long. V was shortened by 5 bases and J by 4 bases, with 12 bases between the two germline ends. Germline V lookup: CDR1 SGHTA, CDR2 FQGNSA. The CDR3 region has the DNA TGTGCCAGCAGCCCTTGGGGGGAATACAATGAGCAGTTCTTC. Its translation is CASSPWGEYNEQFF.

This clonotype was seen at least ten times. J is TRBJ2-7 and V is TRBV6-1, with D uncertain. Germline CDR1 and CDR2: MNHNS and SASEGT. Trimming took off 8 bases at V and 3 bases at J, with 8 bases between the two ends. This CDR3 is 11 amino acids long. CDR3 bases: TGTGCCAGCCGGGCTGTCTACGAGCAGTACTTC. As protein: CASRAVYEQYF.

This clonotype appeared a few times. The rearrangement joins TRBV9 to TRBJ2-3; 11 nucleotides line up with TRBD2. CDR1 is SGDLS, CDR2 YYNGEE, per germline. J gave up 2 bases and V 2 bases, and 4 bases lay outside the gene matches. There are 16 residues in the CDR3. As DNA, the CDR3 is TGTGCCAGCAGCGTTGGGACTAGCGGACTCACAGATACGCAGTATTTT. Protein product: CASSVGTSGLTDTQYF.

This clonotype showed up just a few times. This sequence joins TRBV5-5 and TRBJ2-3; unclear D gene. The CDR3 covers 14 residues. Trimming took 1 base from V and 2 from J, leaving 8 bases between them. CDR1 SGHKS and CDR2 YYEKEE come from the germline V gene (reference sequence). The CDR3 bases are TGTGCCAGCAGCTTGACACTTGACACAGATACGCAGTATTTT. Protein: CASSLTLDTDTQYF.

This clonotype was detected only a few times. V gene TRBV12-3 or TRBV12-4 combines with J gene TRBJ2-5; possible D gene TRBD2, 5 bases. The germline V and J ends were trimmed by 2 bases and 4 bases, with 11 bases remaining between them. CDR3 length: 14 amino acids. The CDR3 sequence: CASSLMGEGETQYF. For the CDR3, the DNA is TGTGCCAGCAGTTTAATGGGTGAGGGAGAGACCCAGTACTTC.

The chain links TRBV7-2 to TRBJ2-4; D call uncertain. This CDR3 has 13 residues. CDR1 is SGHTA, CDR2 FQGNSA, per germline. V dropped 3 bases and J dropped 11 bases, with 14 bases sitting between them. The CDR3 region has the DNA TGTGCCAGCAGCTTTAGCCCCCCGGGCGTTCAGTACTTC. Translated, it gives CASSFSPPGVQYF.

The chain has TRBV7-8 and TRBJ1-2; D ambiguous. Germline CDR1 and CDR2: SGHVS and FQNEAQ. The CDR3 has 16 amino acids. V was cut by 1 base and J by 0 bases, with 12 bases left in between. The CDR3 region is CASSLEGDGANYGYTF. The CDR3 DNA follows: TGTGCCAGCAGCTTAGAGGGTGACGGAGCTAACTATGGCTACACCTTC.

The gene calls are TRBV7-9 and TRBJ2-5; maybe TRBD1 (5 bases). Trimming stripped 3 bases from V and 3 bases from J, with 8 bases between. The CDR3 loop spans 13 amino acids. From germline, CDR1 is SEHNR and CDR2 FQNEAQ (reference sequence). CDR3: CASSFETEETQYF. The CDR3 DNA sequence: TGTGCCAGCAGCTTCGAGACAGAAGAGACCCAGTACTTC.

The chain joins TRBV14 to TRBJ2-7; 8 bases line up with TRBD1. Germline V gives CDR1 SGHDN, CDR2 FVKESK. The V segment lost 2 bases and the J segment 0 bases; nucleotides outside the gene matches: 6. This CDR3 spans 16 amino acids. CDR3 in DNA: TGTGCCAGCAGCCAACGCGGACAGGGAAGCTCCTACGAGCAGTACTTC. Translated, it gives CASSQRGQGSSYEQYF.

This clonotype counts as medium-sized. The chain uses TRBV19 and TRBJ2-3, with D perhaps TRBD2 (5 bases). The germline V and J ends were trimmed by 9 bases and 2 bases, with 21 bases remaining between them. Looked up from germline, CDR1 is LNHDA and CDR2 is SQIVND (reference sequence). This CDR3 is 16 amino acids long. This CDR3 reads CASSSLREYPTDTQYF. DNA of the CDR3: TGTGCCAGCAGTTCGTTGAGGGAGTACCCCACAGATACGCAGTATTTT.

In its sample, this clonotype was seen a few times. The J gene is TRBJ2-1, the V gene TRBV20-1; D perhaps matches TRBD2 (6 bases). V lost 0 bases, J lost 3 bases, and 12 bases lay in between. The CDR3 is made up of 15 amino acids. Germline lookup yields CDR1 DFQATT and CDR2 SNEGSKA (reference sequence). The CDR3 nucleotides read TGCAGTGCTAGAGATCCTTTGGGGGGCTACAATGAGCAGTTCTTC. Encoded protein: CSARDPLGGYNEQFF.

The chain combines TRBV3-1 with TRBJ1-1; possible D gene TRBD1, 5 bases. From germline, CDR1 is LGHDT and CDR2 YNNKEL (reference sequence). Trimming took 3 bases from V and 6 from J, leaving 8 bases between them. CDR3 length: 12 amino acids. CDR3 in amino acids: CASSQGGAEAFF. CDR3 DNA sequence: TGTGCCAGCAGCCAGGGGGGAGCTGAAGCTTTCTTT.

This chain connects TRBV20-1 to TRBJ1-2, with D hard to call. The CDR3 is 12 amino acids. CDR1 and CDR2 from the germline V gene are DFQATT and SNEGSKA (reference sequence). Trimming took 5 bases from V and 4 from J, leaving 11 bases between them. The CDR3, as DNA: TGCAGTGCTCCTGAGCGGGGCTATGGCTACACCTTC. Translation gives CSAPERGYGYTF.

The chain combines TRBV4-2 with TRBJ2-2, with D hard to call. This CDR3 comprises 16 residues. Per germline, CDR1 LGHNA and CDR2 YNFKEQ. V lost 0 bases, J lost 1 base, and 9 bases lay in between. CDR3 amino acids: CASSQESVGNTGELFF. The CDR3, as DNA: TGTGCCAGCAGCCAAGAGAGTGTGGGGAACACCGGGGAGCTGTTTTTT.

V is TRBV7-6 and J is TRBJ1-1, with D perhaps matching TRBD1 (6 bases). The germline V gene has CDR1 SGHVS and CDR2 FNYEAQ. The CDR3 consists of 13 residues. V lost 6 bases and J 4 bases, leaving 12 bases between the germline ends. CDR3 bases: TGTGCCAGCAGTCGTTTACAGGGCACTGAAGCTTTCTTT. Amino acids: CASSRLQGTEAFF.

The chain employs TRBV15 and TRBJ1-2, with a possible D match to TRBD1 (6 bases). Deletions cut 3 bases from V and 4 bases from J, with 12 bases between. The germline V gene has CDR1 LNHNV and CDR2 YYDKDF (reference sequence). The CDR3 covers 14 residues. CDR3 nucleotides: TGTGCCACCAGCAGCAGGGGATCTGGCTATGGCTACACCTTC. This sequence encodes CATSSRGSGYGYTF.

This clonotype has just a few counts. Just one base apart from a much larger clone, this may be a read error. This rearrangement joins TRBV7-2 to TRBJ2-7; TRBD1 agrees at 11 bases. The J segment lost 6 bases and the V segment lost 1 base, leaving 2 bases of the junction unmatched. From germline, CDR1 is SGHTA and CDR2 FQGNSA. This CDR3 region has 14 residues. The CDR3 nucleotides read TGTGCCAGCAGCTTAGGGACAGGGGGCTTCGAGCAGTACTTC. Translated, it gives CASSLGTGGFEQYF.

There are a few counts of this clonotype. The rearrangement links TRBV29-1 to TRBJ2-1, with a tentative D call TRBD1 (6 bases). Trimming stripped 6 bases from V and 0 bases from J, with 18 bases between. CDR1 and CDR2 (germline): SQVTM, ANQGSEA. This CDR3 is built from 16 residues. The CDR3 DNA is TGCAGCGTCGCACCCAGGGGCCTTAGCTCCTACAATGAGCAGTTCTTC. Protein product: CSVAPRGLSSYNEQFF.

The chain employs TRBV4-1 and TRBJ2-2; TRBD1 aligns across 7 bases. After removal of 2 bases from V and 4 bases from J, the junction contained 4 bases not matched to a gene. CDR1 MGHRA and CDR2 YSYEKL come from the germline V gene. The CDR3 has 15 residues. The CDR3: CASSQQTGITGELFF. CDR3 nucleotide sequence: TGCGCCAGCAGCCAACAGACAGGGATCACCGGGGAGCTGTTTTTT.

The chain is built from TRBV20-1 and TRBJ2-2; 10 bases align to TRBD2. CDR3 length: 14 amino acids. Germline loops: CDR1 DFQATT, CDR2 SNEGSKA (reference sequence). Trimming removed 8 bases from V and 7 bases from J; junction bases left unmatched: 10. In nucleotides, the CDR3 is TGCAGTCCGACTAGCGGGCGGATGGGCGGGGAGCTGTTTTTT. Amino acids: CSPTSGRMGGELFF.

The genes are TRBV7-9 and TRBJ1-6; no firm D call. Germline V gene lookup returns CDR1 SEHNR and CDR2 FQNEAQ (reference sequence). Trimming left V 3 bases short and J 6 bases short, with 12 bases between. The CDR3 has 15 amino acids. The DNA for the CDR3 is TGTGCCAGCAGCTTCTTAGAAACTTCTAATTCACCCCTCCACTTT. Translated, it gives CASSFLETSNSPLHF. The full variable domain, rest sourced from reference TRBV7-9 and TRBJ1-6, is DTGVSQNPRHKITKRGQNVTFRCDPISEHNRLYWYRQTLGQGPEFLTYFQNEAQLEKSRLLSDRFSAERPKGSFSTLEIQRTEQGDSAMYLCASSFLETSNSPLHFGNGTRLTVT.

The genes are TRBV7-6 and TRBJ2-7; 7 nucleotides agree with TRBD1. CDR3 length: 13 amino acids. CDR1 is SGHVS, CDR2 FNYEAQ, per germline. V gave up 5 bases and J gave up 6 bases; unmatched junction bases: 7. The CDR3 DNA follows: TGTGCCAGCAGCCGAACCCGGGACAGCGAGCAGTACTTC. Protein: CASSRTRDSEQYF.

The V call is TRBV3-1, the J call TRBJ1-4; D perhaps matches TRBD1 (5 bases). The length of the CDR3 is 14 residues. V was trimmed by 4 bases and J by 5 bases, leaving 11 bases between them. CDR1 is LGHDT and CDR2 is YNNKEL in the germline V gene (reference sequence). The CDR3 nucleotides read TGTGCCAGCAGCCGGGGGAGGGCGAATGAAAAACTGTTTTTT. Residues: CASSRGRANEKLFF.

The chain carries TRBV20-1 and TRBJ2-5; TRBD2 is a possible D gene (6 bases). The germline gives CDR1 DFQATT, CDR2 SNEGSKA (reference sequence). Trimming stripped 5 bases from V and 7 bases from J, with 23 bases between. The CDR3 extends over 15 amino acids. The CDR3 loop is CSAFSWTNPTATQYF. DNA for the CDR3: TGCAGTGCTTTCTCCTGGACTAACCCTACCGCGACCCAGTACTTC.

The V and J genes are TRBV4-1 and TRBJ2-7; TRBD2 aligns across 7 bases. The V and J ends lost 3 bases and 2 bases, in that order; junction bases with no gene match: 10. The germline CDR1 and CDR2 sequences are MGHRA and YSYEKL. CDR3 length: 16 amino acids. CDR3 DNA sequence: TGCGCCAGCAGCCAGGGGGAGGGACGGTTCACCTACGAGCAGTACTTC. Amino acid sequence: CASSQGEGRFTYEQYF.